These 29 T cell receptor gamma chains originate from one sample sequenced in a study of intestinal T cells in coeliac disease. For each case, the template was genomic DNA from ten roughly 5-µm formalin-fixed paraffin-embedded scrolls. LymphoTrack primers amplified TRG sequences from roughly 210 ng of biopsy DNA. TCRdb used CATT to re-call clones from the multiplex PCR reads. The table shows under 700 gamma-chain clones, with about 56% occurring only once. Sequences were obtained from a duodenal biopsy. These receptor sequences come from a human donor who served as a control with a normal duodenal biopsy, not a healthy volunteer.

In this sample, this clone turned up a few times. TCRdb pairs this DNA with a much larger clone's protein that differs at residue 14, likely a read error; the protein shown was translated from the DNA. The chain uses TRGV8 and TRGJP1. The J call is doubtful: the DNA matches TRGJP better. Germline V gives CDR1 VENAVY, CDR2 YDSYNSRV. The CDR3 consists of 15 residues. In DNA, the CDR3 is TGTGCCACCTGGGATACTTATACCACTGGTTGGTTCAAGGTATTT. Encoded protein: CATWDTYTTGWFKVF.

The chain joins TRGV8 to TRGJ1 or TRGJ2. This CDR3 is 15 amino acids long. CDR1 and CDR2 from the germline V gene are VENAVY and YDSYNSRV. V shed 0 bases and J 8 bases; nucleotides not matched to a gene: 13. CDR3: CATWDRGFGGDKKLF. CDR3 DNA sequence: TGTGCCACCTGGGATAGGGGGTTCGGGGGCGATAAGAAACTCTTT.

The V call is TRGV5, the J call TRGJ1 or TRGJ2. Germline lookup yields CDR1 VINAFY and CDR2 YDVSNSKD. Trimming cost V 12 bases and J 7 bases; bases outside gene matches: 21. The CDR3 contains 14 residues. The CDR3 loop is CAHLGTRRAYKKLF. In nucleotides, the CDR3 is TGTGCCCACCTGGGGACAAGGCGGGCCTATAAGAAACTCTTT.

This clone was recorded a few times. A read error may be the cause here, since a much bigger clone is one base away. This chain uses TRGV2 with TRGJP2. With V trimmed by 2 bases and J by 6 bases, 12 bases remained unmatched. This CDR3 is built from 16 residues. The germline V gene encodes CDR1 EGSNGY and CDR2 YDSYNSKV. The CDR3 region is CATWDALKGGDWIKTF. Written as DNA, the CDR3 is TGTGCCACCTGGGACGCCTTAAAAGGTGGTGATTGGATCAAGACGTTT.

Notes on this clone: The protein recorded in TCRdb matches a much larger clone and deviates from this DNA's translation at residue 12, suggesting a read error; the protein here is obtained by translating the DNA. The rearrangement links TRGV2 to TRGJP2. The CDR3 has 16 residues. CDR1 is EGSNGY and CDR2 is YDSYNSKV in the germline V gene. The CDR3 sequence: CATWDALKGSDRIKTF. Here the CDR3 DNA reads TGTGCCACCTGGGACGCCTTAAAAGGTAGTGATCGGATCAAGACGTTT.

The chain employs TRGV11 and TRGJ1 or TRGJ2. TRGV11 is noted as an ORF with a role that remains uncertain. The junction had 6 bases not matched to a gene; V was cut back by 6 bases and J by 1 base. CDR3 length equals 14 residues. The CDR3 sequence is CACWIRHNYYKKLF. DNA of the CDR3: TGTGCCTGCTGGATTCGTCACAATTATTATAAGAAACTCTTT.

This clone was seen a few times. This chain links TRGV8 with TRGJP2. CDR1 and CDR2 from the germline V gene are VENAVY and YDSYNSRV. The CDR3 has 15 amino acids. V was clipped by 5 bases and J by 0 bases; unmatched bases: 6. Written as DNA, the CDR3 is TGTGCCACCTGGGTCCTATATAGTAGTGATTGGATCAAGACGTTT. It encodes CATWVLYSSDWIKTF.

The chain employs TRGV2 and TRGJP2. CDR3 length equals 16 residues. The germline V gene has CDR1 EGSNGY and CDR2 YDSYNSKV. V dropped 0 bases and J dropped 5; count of bases not matched to a gene: 9. CDR3 bases: TGTGCCACCTGGGACGGGATGATGGGGAGTGATTGGATCAAGACGTTT. It codes for CATWDGMMGSDWIKTF.

This sequence joins TRGV2 and TRGJP1. The germline gives CDR1 EGSNGY, CDR2 YDSYNSKV. The CDR3 runs 14 residues. Trimming removed 11 bases from V and 0 bases from J; junction bases left unmatched: 9. CDR3 nucleotide sequence: TGTGCCAACCTGGCGCATACCACTGGTTGGTTCAAGATATTT. Its translation is CANLAHTTGWFKIF.

This clone is hyperexpanded by share. The CDR3 reads CATWDGRDYKKLF. The CDR3 region has the DNA TGTGCCACCTGGGACGGGCGAGATTATAAGAAACTCTTT. This chain joins TRGV2 and TRGJ1 or TRGJ2. CDR3 length: 13 amino acids. Germline V gene data show CDR1 as EGSNGY and CDR2 as YDSYNSKV. Trimming cost V 0 bases and J 5 bases; bases outside gene matches: 4.

Only a few counts were recorded for this clone. Here the CDR3 reads CATWDRPGKLF. The CDR3 coding sequence is TGTGCCACCTGGGACAGGCCGGGGAAACTCTTT. V and J are TRGV3 and TRGJ1 or TRGJ2. The CDR3 length is 11 residues. Unmatched junction bases numbered 5, after V lost 0 bases and J lost 12 bases. Germline-derived CDR1 and CDR2 are VTNTFY and YDVSTARD (reference sequence).

This sequence joins TRGV8 and TRGJP2. The trim removed 1 base at V and 5 bases at J, leaving 10 bases unmatched. CDR1 and CDR2 from the germline V gene are VENAVY and YDSYNSRV. The CDR3 length is 16 residues. CDR3 coding DNA: TGTGCCACCTGGGATAGCGGCAGGGTGAGTGATTGGATCAAGACGTTT. It codes for CATWDSGRVSDWIKTF.

The genes are TRGV3 and TRGJ1 or TRGJ2. This CDR3 has 13 residues. Germline loops: CDR1 VTNTFY, CDR2 YDVSTARD (reference sequence). Trimming at V came to 2 bases and at J to 13 bases, leaving 14 bases not matched to a gene. In DNA, the CDR3 is TGTGCCACCTGGGACATGGCTCCCGCAAGCAAACTCTTT. Protein product: CATWDMAPASKLF.

On this clone itself: The protein given by TCRdb reflects a much larger clone and differs at residue 4 from this DNA's translation, likely from a read error; the protein shown is the DNA's translation. The chain joins TRGV4 to TRGJP1. This CDR3 spans 15 amino acids. Per the germline V gene, CDR1 is EGSTGY and CDR2 is YDSYTSSV. The CDR3 DNA sequence: TGTGCCACCCGGGATTCCCCCACCACTGGTTGGTTCAAGATATTT. It is translated as CATRDSPTTGWFKIF.

The V call is TRGV10, the J call TRGJ1 or TRGJ2. TRGV10 is an ORF, with its function uncertain. This CDR3 has 10 amino acids. The J segment lost 15 bases and the V segment lost 8 bases, leaving 11 bases of the junction unmatched. The CDR3 DNA reads TGTGCTGCGTGGGGATTTGGGGGACTCTTT. Translating gives CAAWGFGGLF.

The table lists this clone with a count of one. This rearrangement joins TRGV4 to TRGJ1 or TRGJ2. The V gene's germline CDR1 is EGSTGY and CDR2 YDSYTSSV. J gave up 3 bases and V 12 bases, and 17 bases lay outside the gene matches. The CDR3 has 14 amino acids. This CDR3 is CADLGWASYYKKLF. CDR3 nucleotide sequence: TGTGCCGACCTGGGATGGGCCTCTTATTATAAGAAACTCTTT.

This clone is hyperexpanded (1% or more). Other DNA sequences in this specimen translate into the identical CDR3. The chain joins TRGV5 to TRGJ1 or TRGJ2. Germline values: CDR1 VINAFY, CDR2 YDVSNSKD. The CDR3 spans 12 residues. The V segment lost 6 bases and the J segment 0 bases; nucleotides outside the gene matches: 2. CDR3 residues: CATWKNYYKKLF. Here the CDR3 DNA reads TGTGCCACCTGGAAGAATTATTATAAGAAACTCTTT.

Worth noting for this clone: TCRdb's protein, taken from a much larger clone, differs from this DNA's translation at residue 2, likely owing to a read error; the protein displayed comes from the DNA. This chain links TRGV3 with TRGJ1 or TRGJ2. The CDR3 covers 14 residues. Germline lookup yields CDR1 VTNTFY and CDR2 YDVSTARD (reference sequence). The CDR3 DNA sequence: TGTACCACCTGGGACAGCCTAAATTATTATAAGAAACTCTTT. This gives the protein CTTWDSLNYYKKLF.

V and J are TRGV5 and TRGJ1 or TRGJ2. The CDR3 length is 16 residues. The junction had 14 bases not matched to a gene; V was cut back by 0 bases and J by 6 bases. Per germline, CDR1 VINAFY and CDR2 YDVSNSKD. DNA for the CDR3: TGTGCCACCTGGGACAGGCGGAGAGGGGTTATTTATAAGAAACTCTTT. Encoded protein: CATWDRRRGVIYKKLF.

The V gene is TRGV2, the J gene TRGJ1 or TRGJ2. This CDR3 is 13 amino acids long. Germline assignment: CDR1 EGSNGY and CDR2 YDSYNSKV. Losses at the gene ends were 0 bases for V and 10 bases for J; bases not matched to a gene: 9. The CDR3: CATWDGAHWKKLF. CDR3 DNA: TGTGCCACCTGGGACGGGGCTCATTGGAAGAAACTCTTT.

This clone is labeled as large. The V and J genes are TRGV3 and TRGJ1 or TRGJ2. CDR1 is VTNTFY and CDR2 is YDVSTARD in the germline V gene (reference sequence). The CDR3 runs 13 residues. Losses at the gene ends were 3 bases for V and 2 bases for J; bases not matched to a gene: 4. The CDR3 loop reads CATWDPYYYKKLF. CDR3 in DNA: TGTGCCACCTGGGACCCTTATTATTATAAGAAACTCTTT.

For this clone: The same CDR3 also results from other DNA sequences found in this sample. The rearrangement uses TRGV8 and TRGJ1 or TRGJ2. J lost 0 bases, V lost 6 bases, and 8 bases had no gene match. Germline loops: CDR1 VENAVY, CDR2 YDSYNSRV. CDR3 size: 14 residues. CDR3 DNA sequence: TGTGCCACCTGGCTTAAAGGGAATTATTATAAGAAACTCTTT. Its translation: CATWLKGNYYKKLF.

On this clone: A clone one base away is much larger, so this may be a read error. The gene calls are TRGV2 and TRGJ1 or TRGJ2. The CDR3 sequence is 13 residues long. Germline V gives CDR1 EGSNGY, CDR2 YDSYNSKV. CDR3 nucleotides: TGCGCCACCTGGGACGGGCTAAACTATAAGAAACTCTTT. This encodes CATWDGLNYKKLF.

The chain combines TRGV10 with TRGJP1. TRGV10 is filed as an ORF, its function uncertain. The V gene end was trimmed by 10 bases and the J gene end by 3 bases; junction bases not matched to a gene: 15. The CDR3 totals 16 residues. This CDR3 reads CAASSPYIPTGWFKIF. The DNA of the CDR3 is TGTGCTGCGTCTTCCCCTTATATACCCACTGGTTGGTTCAAGATATTT.

The gene calls are TRGV9 and TRGJ1 or TRGJ2. J gave up 7 bases and V 1 base, and 10 bases lay outside the gene matches. Per the germline V gene, CDR1 is GITISATS and CDR2 is ISYDGTV (reference sequence). The CDR3 runs 14 residues. DNA for the CDR3: TGTGCCTTGTGGGAGGTCCCCTCGAGCTATAAGAAACTCTTT. Translating gives CALWEVPSSYKKLF.

The chain recombines TRGV5 with TRGJ1 or TRGJ2. The length of the CDR3 is 15 residues. The V and J ends lost 0 bases and 12 bases, in that order; junction bases with no gene match: 17. The V gene's germline CDR1 is VINAFY and CDR2 YDVSNSKD. This CDR3 is CATWDRRPPLKTKLF. As DNA, the CDR3 is TGTGCCACCTGGGACAGGCGCCCCCCCCTTAAAACGAAACTCTTT.

Comments on this clone: One end of the junction fails to match germline, which may point to a read error. The V call is TRGV2, the J call TRGJP2. This CDR3 is built from 16 residues. Germline V gene data show CDR1 as EGSNGY and CDR2 as YDSYNSKV. CDR3 amino acids: CATWDGRGSGYWVKTF. The CDR3 nucleotides read TGTGCCACCTGGGACGGGCGGGGTTCGGGTTATTGGGTCAAGACGTTT.

The rearrangement uses TRGV4 and TRGJ1 or TRGJ2. Germline V gives CDR1 EGSTGY, CDR2 YDSYTSSV. V shed 12 bases, J shed 0 bases, and the junction held 20 bases outside the gene matches. The CDR3 runs to 16 residues. Here the CDR3 DNA reads TGTGCCCACCTGGGGCTGAGTCTGGCGAATTATTATAAGAAACTCTTT. The encoded protein is CAHLGLSLANYYKKLF.

This clone was seen just once. The chain joins TRGV2 to TRGJ1 or TRGJ2. The CDR3 is 14 residues long. Germline V gene sequence: CDR1 EGSNGY, CDR2 YDSYNSKV. V lost 12 bases and J lost 0; bases outside the gene matches: 14. The CDR3 protein is CAHLGRMNYYKKLF. The DNA for the CDR3 is TGTGCCCACCTGGGACGGATGAATTATTATAAGAAACTCTTT.